The rows below give T cell receptor beta chains drawn from one sample of a study of OX40 agonist ivuxolimab in advanced cancers. Measured with immunoSEQ multiplex PCR; TCRdb has only the in-frame clones, and not every one. The table lists around 100,000 clones, 90% of them singletons. This sample comprised CD4+ or CD8+ T cells sorted from blood, obtained in a trial of the OX40 agonist ivuxolimab. These receptor sequences come from an adult with an advanced solid tumor such as melanoma, head and neck, liver or kidney cancer. The CDR3 runs from the conserved cysteine through the conserved F or W. A D gene is named only where the DNA matches it firmly. Clone size is given for some rows only: seen once, a few or many times, or a class if the clone is expanded.

V	size	J	D	CDR3
TRBV6-1	-	TRBJ2-3	TRBD1	CASSEGTGGTDTQYF
TRBV28	-	TRBJ1-1	-	CASSLVYGATSKGGTEAFF
TRBV5-1	few	TRBJ1-2	-	CASSLAVGSYGYTF
TRBV4-1	-	TRBJ1-2	-	CASSQDPIQEFLDTF
TRBV27	-	TRBJ1-5	-	CASSGTRDQPQHF
TRBV19	-	TRBJ1-3	-	CATQGLRNTIYF
TRBV28	few	TRBJ1-1	-	CASSPGRLNTEAFF
TRBV5-1	-	TRBJ2-5	TRBD1	CASIETGGAGQETQYF
TRBV28	-	TRBJ1-4	-	CASSSVLGPATNEKLFF
TRBV9	once	TRBJ2-3	TRBD2	CASSVGASGISDTQYF
TRBV5-6	-	TRBJ1-6	-	CASSLVGSPLHF
TRBV15	-	TRBJ1-2	-	CATSRDEGVLGYGYTF
TRBV5-4	-	TRBJ1-4	-	CASSLEAVGEKLFF
TRBV27	once	TRBJ1-1	-	CASSPPLGAEAFF
TRBV5-6	once	TRBJ2-5	TRBD1	CASSLGIGQGVYGETQYF
TRBV6-5	-	TRBJ2-7	-	CASSYSRGEQYF
TRBV27	-	TRBJ2-7	-	CASSLGETYEQYF
TRBV6-1	-	TRBJ2-7	-	CASRGLAYYEQYF
TRBV5-1	-	TRBJ2-2	TRBD1	CATQTGTGASGELFF
TRBV6-6	once	TRBJ1-3	-	CASSLAQGPLNTIYF
TRBV30	-	TRBJ2-1	TRBD2	CAWSTSGRAGYNEQFF
TRBV27	-	TRBJ1-3	-	CAKPGEGEGNTIYF
TRBV30	-	TRBJ2-7	-	CAWTRPSYEQYF
TRBV9	-	TRBJ1-1	-	CASSVGYEPNTEAFF
TRBV9	-	TRBJ1-1	-	CASSVWADTEAFF